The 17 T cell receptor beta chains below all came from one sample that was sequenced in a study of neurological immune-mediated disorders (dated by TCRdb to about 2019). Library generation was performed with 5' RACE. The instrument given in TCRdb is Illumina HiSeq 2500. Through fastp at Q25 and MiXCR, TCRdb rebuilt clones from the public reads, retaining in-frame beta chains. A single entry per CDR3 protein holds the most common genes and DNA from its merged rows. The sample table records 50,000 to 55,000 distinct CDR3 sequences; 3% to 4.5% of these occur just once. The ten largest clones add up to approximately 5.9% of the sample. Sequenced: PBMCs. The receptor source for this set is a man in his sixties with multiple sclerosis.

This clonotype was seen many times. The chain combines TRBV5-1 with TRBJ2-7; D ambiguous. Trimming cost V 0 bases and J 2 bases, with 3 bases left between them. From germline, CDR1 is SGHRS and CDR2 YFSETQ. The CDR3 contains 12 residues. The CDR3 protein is CASSLGAYEQYF. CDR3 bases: TGCGCCAGCAGCTTGGGGGCCTACGAGCAGTACTTC.

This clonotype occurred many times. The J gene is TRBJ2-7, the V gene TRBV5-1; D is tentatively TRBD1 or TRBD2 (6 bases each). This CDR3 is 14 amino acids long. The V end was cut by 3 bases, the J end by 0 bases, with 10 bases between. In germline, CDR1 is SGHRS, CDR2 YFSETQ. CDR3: CASSSGDTSYEQYF. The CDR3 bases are TGCGCCAGCAGCTCGGGGGACACCTCCTACGAGCAGTACTTC.

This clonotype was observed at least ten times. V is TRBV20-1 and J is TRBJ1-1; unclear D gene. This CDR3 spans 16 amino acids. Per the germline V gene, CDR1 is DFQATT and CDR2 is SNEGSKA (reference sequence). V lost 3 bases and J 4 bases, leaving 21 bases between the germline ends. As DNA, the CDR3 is TGCAGTGCTAGTCTTTCGGCAGCCATTAGCGGCACTGAAGCTTTCTTT. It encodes CSASLSAAISGTEAFF.

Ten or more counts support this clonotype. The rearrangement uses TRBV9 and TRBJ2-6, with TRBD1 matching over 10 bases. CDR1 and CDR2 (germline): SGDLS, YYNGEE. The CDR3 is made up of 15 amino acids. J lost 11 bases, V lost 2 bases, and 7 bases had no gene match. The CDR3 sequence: CASSVATGGTHVLTF. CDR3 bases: TGTGCCAGCAGCGTTGCGACAGGGGGCACCCACGTCCTGACTTTC.

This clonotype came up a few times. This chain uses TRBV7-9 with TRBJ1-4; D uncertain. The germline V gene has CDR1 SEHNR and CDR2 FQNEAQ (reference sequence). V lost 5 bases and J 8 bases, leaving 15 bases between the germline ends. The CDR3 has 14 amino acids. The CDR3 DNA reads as TGTGCCAGCAGCCCTGACAATTTGAGGGAAAAACTGTTTTTT. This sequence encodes CASSPDNLREKLFF.

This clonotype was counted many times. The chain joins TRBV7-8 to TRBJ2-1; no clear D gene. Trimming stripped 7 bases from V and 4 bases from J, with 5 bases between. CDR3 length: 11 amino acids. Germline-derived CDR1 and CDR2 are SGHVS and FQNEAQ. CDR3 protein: CASNGYNEQFF. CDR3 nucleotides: TGTGCCAGCAATGGTTACAATGAGCAGTTCTTC.

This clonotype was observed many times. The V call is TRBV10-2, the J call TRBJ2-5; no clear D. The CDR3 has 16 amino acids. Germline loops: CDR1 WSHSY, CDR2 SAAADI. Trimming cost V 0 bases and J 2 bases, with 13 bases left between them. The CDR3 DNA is TGCGCCAGCAGTGAGTCCCCTTTTGGGTTACAAGAGACCCAGTACTTC. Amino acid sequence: CASSESPFGLQETQYF.

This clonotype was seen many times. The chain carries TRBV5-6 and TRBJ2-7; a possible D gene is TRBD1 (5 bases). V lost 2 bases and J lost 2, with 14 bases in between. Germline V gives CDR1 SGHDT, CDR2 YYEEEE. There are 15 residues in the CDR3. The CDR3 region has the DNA TGTGCCAGCAGCTTCTATCAGGGCCGTCCCTACGAGCAGTACTTC. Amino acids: CASSFYQGRPYEQYF.

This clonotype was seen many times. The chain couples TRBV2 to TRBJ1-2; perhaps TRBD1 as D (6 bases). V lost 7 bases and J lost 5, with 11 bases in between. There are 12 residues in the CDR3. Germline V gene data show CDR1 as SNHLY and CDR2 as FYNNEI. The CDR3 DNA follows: TGTGCCAGCACTGAGGGGGGGTATGGCTACACCTTC. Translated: CASTEGGYGYTF.

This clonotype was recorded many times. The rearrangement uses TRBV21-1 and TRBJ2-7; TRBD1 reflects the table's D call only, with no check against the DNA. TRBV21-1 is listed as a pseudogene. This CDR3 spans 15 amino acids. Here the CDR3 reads CASSPAGQRSYEQYF. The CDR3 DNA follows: TGTGCCAGCAGCCCAGCCGGACAGAGATCCTACGAGCAGTACTTC.

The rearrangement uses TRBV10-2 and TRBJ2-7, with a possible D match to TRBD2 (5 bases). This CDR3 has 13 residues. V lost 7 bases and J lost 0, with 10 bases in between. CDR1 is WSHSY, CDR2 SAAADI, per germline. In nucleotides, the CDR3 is TGCGCCAGCAACCACGGGGACTCCTACGAGCAGTACTTC. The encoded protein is CASNHGDSYEQYF.

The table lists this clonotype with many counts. In nucleotides, the CDR3 is TGTGCCAGCAGTAGGGCGCGGCTGGCTGGTGAAAAACTGTTTTTT. Translated, it gives CASSRARLAGEKLFF. The chain joins TRBV12-3 or TRBV12-4 to TRBJ1-4; D unresolved. Trimming removed 5 bases from V and 7 bases from J, with 17 bases in between. The CDR3 is 15 residues long.

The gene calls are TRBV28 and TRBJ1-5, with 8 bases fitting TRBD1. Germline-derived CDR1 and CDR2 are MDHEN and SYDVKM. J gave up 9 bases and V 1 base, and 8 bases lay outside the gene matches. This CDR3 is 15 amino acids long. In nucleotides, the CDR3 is TGTGCCAGCAGTTTATATGGGGGCGGGACAGGGCCCCAGCATTTT. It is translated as CASSLYGGGTGPQHF.

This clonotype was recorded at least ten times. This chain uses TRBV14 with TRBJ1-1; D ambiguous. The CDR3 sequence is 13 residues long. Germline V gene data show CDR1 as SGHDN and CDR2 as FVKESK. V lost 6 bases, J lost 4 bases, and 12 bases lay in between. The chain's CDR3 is CASRSRVSTEAFF. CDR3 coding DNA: TGTGCCAGCAGATCTCGGGTGAGCACTGAAGCTTTCTTT. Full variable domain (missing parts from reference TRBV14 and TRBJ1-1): EAGVTQFPSHSVIEKGQTVTLRCDPISGHDNLYWYRRVMGKEIKFLLHFVKESKQDESGMPNNRFLAERTGGTYSTLKVQPAELEDSGVYFCASRSRVSTEAFFGQGTRLTVV.

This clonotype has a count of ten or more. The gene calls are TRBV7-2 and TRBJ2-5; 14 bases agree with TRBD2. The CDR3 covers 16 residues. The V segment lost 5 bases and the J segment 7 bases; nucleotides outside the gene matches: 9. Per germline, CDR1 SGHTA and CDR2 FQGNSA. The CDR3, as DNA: TGTGCCAGCAGCCTACCGACTAGCGGGAGGGCGGGGACCCAGTACTTC. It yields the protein CASSLPTSGRAGTQYF.

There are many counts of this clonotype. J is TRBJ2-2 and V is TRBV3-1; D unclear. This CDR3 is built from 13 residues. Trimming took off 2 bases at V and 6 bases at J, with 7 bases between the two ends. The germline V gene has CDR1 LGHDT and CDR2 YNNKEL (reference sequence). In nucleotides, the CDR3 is TGTGCCAGCAGCCAAAAAGGTTCCGGGGAGCTGTTTTTT. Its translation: CASSQKGSGELFF.

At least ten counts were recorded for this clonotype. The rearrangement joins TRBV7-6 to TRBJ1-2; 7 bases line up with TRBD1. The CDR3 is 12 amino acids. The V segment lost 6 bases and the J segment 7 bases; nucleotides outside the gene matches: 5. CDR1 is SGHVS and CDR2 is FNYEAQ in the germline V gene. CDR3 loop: CASRSGGSGYTF. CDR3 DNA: TGTGCCAGCAGGTCAGGGGGATCTGGCTACACCTTC.